This T cell receptor (beta chain) derives from a study of blood T cells in healthy people across ages. A second PCR, run for about 7 to 12 cycles, used a sample-barcoded 5' primer plus a J-beta primer mix. MiXCR, applied by TCRdb to the 5' RACE reads, yields one record per CDR3 protein. Seen here are roughly 730,000 distinct CDR3 sequences, around three fifths observed once, and the top ten hold 25% to 30%. Trimming took 3 bases from V and 3 from J, leaving 17 bases between them. This CDR3 comprises 16 residues. Germline V CDR1 and CDR2: SGHRS, YFSETQ. The sequencing input was blood. The TCR originated in a man aged 40-49 years in good health. The chain is built from TRBV5-1 and TRBJ2-3; D might be TRBD1 (8 bases). CDR3 nucleotide sequence: TGCGCCAGCAGCTCCCGGGACAGGACTAGAACAGATACGCAGTATTTT. Translation gives CASSSRDRTRTDTQYF.